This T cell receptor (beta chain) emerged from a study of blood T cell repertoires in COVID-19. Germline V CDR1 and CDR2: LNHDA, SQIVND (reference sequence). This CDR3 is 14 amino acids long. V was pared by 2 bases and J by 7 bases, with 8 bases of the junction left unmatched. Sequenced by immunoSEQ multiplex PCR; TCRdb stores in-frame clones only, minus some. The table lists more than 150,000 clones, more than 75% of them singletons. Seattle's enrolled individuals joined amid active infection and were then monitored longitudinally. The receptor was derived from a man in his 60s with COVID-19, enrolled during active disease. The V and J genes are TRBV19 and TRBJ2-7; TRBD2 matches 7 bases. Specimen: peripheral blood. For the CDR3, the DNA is TGTGCCAGTAGTATAAGCGGGATCCTGGGGGAGCAGTACTTC. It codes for CASSISGILGEQYF. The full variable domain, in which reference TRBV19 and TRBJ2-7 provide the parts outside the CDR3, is DGGITQSPKYLFRKEGQNVTLSCEQNLNHDAMYWYRQDPGQGLRLIYYSQIVNDFQKGDIAEGYSVSREKKESFPLTVTSAQKNPTAFYLCASSISGILGEQYFGPGTRLTVT.